One T cell receptor (beta chain) is described in this entry. The V end was cut by 4 bases, the J end by 7 bases, with 11 bases between. Per the germline V gene, CDR1 is KGHSH and CDR2 is LQKENI. CDR3 length: 13 residues. The data were taken from a study of CD8+ T cells in alopecia areata. Following RNA extraction, reverse transcription yielded cDNA that acted as the sequencing template. The method was immunoSEQ multiplex PCR; TCRdb's version includes in-frame clones alone and lacks a portion of them. The sample yields approximately 82,000 clones, just over 50% seen once. The sample consisted of NKG2D-high CD8+ T cells sorted from blood. The source is a human donor with alopecia areata. J is TRBJ2-1 and V is TRBV18; no definite D call. The CDR3 region has the DNA TGTGCCAGCTCACTGACCAACCTTAATGAGCAGTTCTTC. Residues: CASSLTNLNEQFF.